The 2 T cell receptor beta chains reported below all come from one sample, sequenced in a study of T cell clonality in common variable immunodeficiency. Sequencing was performed with immunoSEQ multiplex PCR; in TCRdb, only in-frame clones are kept and a portion is missing. This repertoire holds 42,000 or so clones, and none appear only once. Sequenced sample: peripheral blood mononuclear cells. These receptors all come from a person aged 18 to 69 in good health.

This clone was seen many times. The read gets to within 3 residues of the CDR3 end, and the germline J gene fills in the rest. The chain recombines TRBV18 with TRBJ1-2; 7 bases align to TRBD1. Trimming at V came to 6 bases and at J to 4 bases, leaving 11 bases not matched to a gene. CDR1 KGHSH and CDR2 LQKENI come from the germline V gene. The CDR3 has 15 amino acids. The CDR3 sequence: CASSAGQPGVYGYTF. CDR3 DNA (partial): TGTGCCAGCTCGGCGGGACAGCCTGGGGTCTATGGC.

This clone was seen ten or more times. The CDR3 is cut off 3 residues early in the read; its end comes from the germline J gene. This chain links TRBV7-2 with TRBJ2-7, with D unresolved. Per the germline V gene, CDR1 is SGHTA and CDR2 is FQGNSA. The CDR3 contains 13 residues. Trimming cost V 2 bases and J 3 bases, with 8 bases left between them. CDR3 bases read: TGTGCCAGCAGCTTAATTCCGGGCTACGAG. Encoded protein: CASSLIPGYE. The whole CDR3 protein reads CASSLIPGYEQYF.